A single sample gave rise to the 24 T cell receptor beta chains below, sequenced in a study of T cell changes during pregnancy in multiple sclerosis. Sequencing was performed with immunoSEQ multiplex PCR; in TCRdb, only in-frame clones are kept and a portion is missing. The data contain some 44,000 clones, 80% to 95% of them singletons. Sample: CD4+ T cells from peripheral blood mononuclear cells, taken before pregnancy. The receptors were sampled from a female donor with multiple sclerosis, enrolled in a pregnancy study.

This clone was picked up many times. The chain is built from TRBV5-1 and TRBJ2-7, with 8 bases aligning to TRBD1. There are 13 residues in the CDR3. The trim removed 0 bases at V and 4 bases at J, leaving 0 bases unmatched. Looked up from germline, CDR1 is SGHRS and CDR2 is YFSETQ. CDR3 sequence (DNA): TGCGCCAGCAGCTTGGACAGGGGGTACGAGCAGTACTTC. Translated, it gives CASSLDRGYEQYF.

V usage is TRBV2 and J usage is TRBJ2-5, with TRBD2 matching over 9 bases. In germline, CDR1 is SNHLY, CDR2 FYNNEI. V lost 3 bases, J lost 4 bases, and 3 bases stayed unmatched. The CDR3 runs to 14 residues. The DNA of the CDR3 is TGTGCCAGCAGTGAGCGGGGGGGCGTAGAGACCCAGTACTTC. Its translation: CASSERGGVETQYF.

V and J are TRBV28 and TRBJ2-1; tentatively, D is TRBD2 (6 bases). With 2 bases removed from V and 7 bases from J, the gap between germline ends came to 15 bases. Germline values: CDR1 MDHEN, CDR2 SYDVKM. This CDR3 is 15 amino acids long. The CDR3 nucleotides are TGTGCCAGCAGTTTAGGGGGGTTCAGGGATAATGAGCAGTTCTTC. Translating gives CASSLGGFRDNEQFF.

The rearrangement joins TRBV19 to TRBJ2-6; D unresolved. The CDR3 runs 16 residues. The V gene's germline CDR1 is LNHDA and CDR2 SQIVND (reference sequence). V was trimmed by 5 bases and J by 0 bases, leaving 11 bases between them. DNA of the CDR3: TGTGCCAGTAGTCGAACTAAGAGCTCTGGGGCCAACGTCCTGACTTTC. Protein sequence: CASSRTKSSGANVLTF. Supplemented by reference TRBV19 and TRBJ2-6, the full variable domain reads DGGITQSPKYLFRKEGQNVTLSCEQNLNHDAMYWYRQDPGQGLRLIYYSQIVNDFQKGDIAEGYSVSREKKESFPLTVTSAQKNPTAFYLCASSRTKSSGANVLTFGAGSRLTVL.

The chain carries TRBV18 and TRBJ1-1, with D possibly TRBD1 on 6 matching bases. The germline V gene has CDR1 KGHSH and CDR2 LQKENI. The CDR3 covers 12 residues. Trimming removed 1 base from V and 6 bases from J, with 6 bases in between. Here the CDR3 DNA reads TGTGCCAGCTCACCACAGGGGGCTGAAGCTTTCTTT. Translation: CASSPQGAEAFF.

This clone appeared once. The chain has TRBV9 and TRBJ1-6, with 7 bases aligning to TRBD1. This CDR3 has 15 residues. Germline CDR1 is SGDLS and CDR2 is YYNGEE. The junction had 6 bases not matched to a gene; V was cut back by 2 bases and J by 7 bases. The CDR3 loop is CASSVRTGGNSPLHF. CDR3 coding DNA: TGTGCCAGCAGCGTTCGGACAGGAGGGAATTCACCCCTCCACTTT.

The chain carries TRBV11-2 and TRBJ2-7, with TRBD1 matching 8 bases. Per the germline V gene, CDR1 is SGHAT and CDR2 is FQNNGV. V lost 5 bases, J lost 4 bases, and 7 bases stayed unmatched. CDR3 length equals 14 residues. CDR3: CASSLGTGEYEQYF. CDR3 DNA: TGTGCCAGCAGCCTAGGGACAGGCGAATACGAGCAGTACTTC.

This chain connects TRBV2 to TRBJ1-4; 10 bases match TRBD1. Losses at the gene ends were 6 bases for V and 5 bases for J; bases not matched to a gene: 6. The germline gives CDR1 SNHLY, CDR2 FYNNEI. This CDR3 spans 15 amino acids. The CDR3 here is CASRVDRGQNEKLFF. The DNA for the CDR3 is TGTGCCAGCAGGGTCGACAGGGGGCAGAATGAAAAACTGTTTTTT. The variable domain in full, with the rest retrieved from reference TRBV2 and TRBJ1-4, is EPEVTQTPSHQVTQMGQEVILRCVPISNHLYFYWYRQILGQKVEFLVSFYNNEISEKSEIFDDQFSVERPDGSNFTLKIRSTKLEDSAMYFCASRVDRGQNEKLFFGSGTQLSVL.

CDR3 nucleotide sequence: TGTGCCATCAGAGATGGACAGGCTGGAAACACCATATATTTT. Amino acid sequence: CAIRDGQAGNTIYF. The rearrangement links TRBV10-3 to TRBJ1-3; 7 bases line up with TRBD1. Unmatched junction bases numbered 4, after V lost 6 bases and J lost 2 bases. The CDR3 is 14 residues long. Germline values: CDR1 ENHRY, CDR2 SYGVKD.

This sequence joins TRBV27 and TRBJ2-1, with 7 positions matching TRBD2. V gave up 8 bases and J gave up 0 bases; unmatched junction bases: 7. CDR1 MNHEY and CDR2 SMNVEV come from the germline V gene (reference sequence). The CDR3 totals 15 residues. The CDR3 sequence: CASALLAGSYNEQFF. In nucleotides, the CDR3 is TGTGCCAGCGCATTATTAGCGGGCTCCTACAATGAGCAGTTCTTC.

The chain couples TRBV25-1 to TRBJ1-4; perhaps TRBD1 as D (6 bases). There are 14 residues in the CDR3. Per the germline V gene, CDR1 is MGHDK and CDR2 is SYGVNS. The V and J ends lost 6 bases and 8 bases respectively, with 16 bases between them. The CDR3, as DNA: TGTGCCAGCAGAGGGGCAGGGGAACTAGAAAAACTGTTTTTT. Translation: CASRGAGELEKLFF.

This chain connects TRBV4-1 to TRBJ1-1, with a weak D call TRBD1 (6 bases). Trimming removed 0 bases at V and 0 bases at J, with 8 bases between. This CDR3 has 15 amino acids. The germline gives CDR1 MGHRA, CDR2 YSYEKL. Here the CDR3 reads CASSQDRTVNTEAFF. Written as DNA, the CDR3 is TGCGCCAGCAGCCAAGATCGGACAGTGAACACTGAAGCTTTCTTT.

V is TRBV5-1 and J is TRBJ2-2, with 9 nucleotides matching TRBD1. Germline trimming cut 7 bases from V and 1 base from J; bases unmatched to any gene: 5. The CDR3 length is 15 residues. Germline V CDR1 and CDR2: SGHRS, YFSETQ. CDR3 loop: CASHPGQGNTGELFF. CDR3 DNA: TGCGCCAGCCATCCGGGACAGGGGAACACCGGGGAGCTGTTTTTT.

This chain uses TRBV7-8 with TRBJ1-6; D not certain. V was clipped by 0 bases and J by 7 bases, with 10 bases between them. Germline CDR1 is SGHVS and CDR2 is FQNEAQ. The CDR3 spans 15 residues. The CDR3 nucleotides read TGTGCCAGCAGCTTAGCGCGGGATTTGAATTCACCCCTCCACTTT. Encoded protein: CASSLARDLNSPLHF.

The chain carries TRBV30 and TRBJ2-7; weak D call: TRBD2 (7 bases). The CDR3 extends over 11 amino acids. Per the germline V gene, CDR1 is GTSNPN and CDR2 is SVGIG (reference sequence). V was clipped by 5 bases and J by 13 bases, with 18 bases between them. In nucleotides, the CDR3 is TGTGCCTGGTGGGGGGGCCAAGTCCCTTACTTC. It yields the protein CAWWGGQVPYF.

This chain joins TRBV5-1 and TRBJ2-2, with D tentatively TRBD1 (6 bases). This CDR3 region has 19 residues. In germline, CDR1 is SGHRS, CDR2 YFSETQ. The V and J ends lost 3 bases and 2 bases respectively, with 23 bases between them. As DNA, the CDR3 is TGCGCCAGCAGCTACCGGACAGCCGATCTGAACTTAAACACCGGGGAGCTGTTTTTT. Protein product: CASSYRTADLNLNTGELFF.

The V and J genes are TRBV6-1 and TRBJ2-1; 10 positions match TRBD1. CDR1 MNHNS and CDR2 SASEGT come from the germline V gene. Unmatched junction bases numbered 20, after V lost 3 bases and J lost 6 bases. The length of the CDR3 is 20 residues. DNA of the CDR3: TGTGCCAGCAGTGACCCAGACAGGGGGCCGGGAGGGCCACTGGGCAATGAGCAGTTCTTC. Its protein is CASSDPDRGPGGPLGNEQFF.

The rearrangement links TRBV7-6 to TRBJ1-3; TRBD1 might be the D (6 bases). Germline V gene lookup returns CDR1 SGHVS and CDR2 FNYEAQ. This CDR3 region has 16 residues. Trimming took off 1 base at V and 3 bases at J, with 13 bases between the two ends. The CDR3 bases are TGTGCCAGCAGCTTAGTACCTCGGACAGATGGAAACACCATATATTTT. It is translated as CASSLVPRTDGNTIYF.

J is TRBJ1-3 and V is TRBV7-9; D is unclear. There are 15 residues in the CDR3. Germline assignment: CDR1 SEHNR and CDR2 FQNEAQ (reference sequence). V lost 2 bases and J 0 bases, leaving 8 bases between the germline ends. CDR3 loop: CASSLSSNSGNTIYF. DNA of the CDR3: TGTGCCAGCAGCTTAAGTAGCAACTCTGGAAACACCATATATTTT.

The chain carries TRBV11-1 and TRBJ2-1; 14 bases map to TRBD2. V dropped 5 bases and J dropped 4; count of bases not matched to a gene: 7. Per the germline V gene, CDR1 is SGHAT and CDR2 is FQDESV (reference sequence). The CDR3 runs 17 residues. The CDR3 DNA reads TGTGCCAGCAGCCCTAAAGGACTAGCGGGGGGTTACAATGAGCAGTTCTTC. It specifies CASSPKGLAGGYNEQFF. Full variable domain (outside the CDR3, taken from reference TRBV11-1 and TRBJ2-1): EAEVAQSPRYKITEKSQAVAFWCDPISGHATLYWYRQILGQGPELLVQFQDESVVDDSQLPKDRFSAERLKGVDSTLKIQPAELGDSAMYLCASSPKGLAGGYNEQFFGPGTRLTVL.

The CDR3 DNA reads TGTGCCAGTAGATCGCCGGCAAGCATGGGGAGTCTGGCCCAGCATTTT. Protein product: CASRSPASMGSLAQHF. The chain joins TRBV19 to TRBJ1-5; D unclear. V dropped 6 bases and J dropped 11 bases, with 26 bases sitting between them. CDR1 and CDR2 from the germline V gene are LNHDA and SQIVND (reference sequence). CDR3 length: 16 amino acids.

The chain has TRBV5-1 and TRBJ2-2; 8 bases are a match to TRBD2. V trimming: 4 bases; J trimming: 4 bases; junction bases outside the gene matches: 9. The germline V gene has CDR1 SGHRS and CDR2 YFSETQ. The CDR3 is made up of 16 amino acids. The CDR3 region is CASSPPGLVTTGELFF. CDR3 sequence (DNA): TGCGCCAGCAGCCCCCCGGGACTAGTGACCACCGGGGAGCTGTTTTTT.

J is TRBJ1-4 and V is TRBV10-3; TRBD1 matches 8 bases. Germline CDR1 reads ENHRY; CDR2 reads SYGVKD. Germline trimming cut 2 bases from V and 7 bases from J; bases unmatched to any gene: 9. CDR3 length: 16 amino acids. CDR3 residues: CAISEEITGGSEKLFF. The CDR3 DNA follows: TGTGCCATCAGTGAGGAAATAACAGGGGGATCTGAAAAACTGTTTTTT.

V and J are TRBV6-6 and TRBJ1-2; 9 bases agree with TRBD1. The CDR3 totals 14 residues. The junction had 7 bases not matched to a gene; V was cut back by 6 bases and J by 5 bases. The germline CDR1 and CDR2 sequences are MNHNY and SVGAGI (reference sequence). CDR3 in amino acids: CASRQTGGVYGYTF. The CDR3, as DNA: TGTGCCAGCAGGCAAACAGGGGGCGTTTATGGCTACACCTTC.